The 9 T cell receptor beta chains listed next were all sequenced from one sample in a study of blood T cell repertoires in COVID-19. Clones were read by immunoSEQ multiplex PCR, and TCRdb kept only the in-frame ones, dropping some. Among around 180,000 clones listed, around 86% were seen once. Input material: peripheral blood. Receptors were obtained from a woman in her twenties or thirties with active or convalescent COVID-19.

The chain has TRBV27 and TRBJ2-2; no firm D call. With 2 bases removed from V and 7 bases from J, the gap between germline ends came to 5 bases. Germline V lookup: CDR1 MNHEY, CDR2 SMNVEV (reference sequence). CDR3 size: 12 residues. CDR3 region: CASSLVGGELFF. CDR3 DNA: TGTGCCAGCAGTTTAGTCGGCGGGGAGCTGTTTTTT.

The CDR3, as DNA: TGTGCCAGCATCCCCGGGACAGGGTTTTACGAGCAGTACTTC. Translating it yields CASIPGTGFYEQYF. This chain links TRBV2 with TRBJ2-7, with 9 positions matching TRBD1. The CDR3 totals 14 residues. Germline V gene lookup returns CDR1 SNHLY and CDR2 FYNNEI. The junction had 8 bases not matched to a gene; V was cut back by 7 bases and J by 4 bases.

The chain links TRBV11-3 to TRBJ2-6; possible D gene TRBD2, 6 bases. Trimming cost V 1 base and J 1 base, with 8 bases left between them. The CDR3 sequence is 16 residues long. Looked up from germline, CDR1 is SGHNT and CDR2 is YENEEA. CDR3 protein: CASSLVGGSGANVLTF. Here the CDR3 DNA reads TGTGCCAGCAGCTTAGTCGGGGGATCTGGGGCCAACGTCCTGACTTTC.

The chain uses TRBV7-6 and TRBJ2-2; 10 positions match TRBD2. Germline CDR1 reads SGHVS; CDR2 reads FNYEAQ. The V segment lost 6 bases and the J segment 4 bases; nucleotides outside the gene matches: 17. The CDR3 covers 19 residues. DNA of the CDR3: TGTGCCAGCAGTCGCAGCTCCCTCTCTAGCGGGGGCGTCACCGGGGAGCTGTTTTTT. Amino acids: CASSRSSLSSGGVTGELFF.

J is TRBJ2-3 and V is TRBV24-1, with unresolved D. The CDR3 extends over 16 amino acids. Trimming took off 7 bases at V and 1 base at J, with 17 bases between the two ends. CDR1 and CDR2 from the germline V gene are KGHDR and SFDVKD. The CDR3 region has the DNA TGTGCCACCAGCTCCGCTCGCGGAAGCGGCACAGATACGCAGTATTTT. It translates to CATSSARGSGTDTQYF.

This clone was seen a few times. This rearrangement joins TRBV5-4 to TRBJ2-1; 12 nucleotides line up with TRBD1. This CDR3 has 16 residues. From germline, CDR1 is SGHNT and CDR2 YYREEE (reference sequence). Trimming removed 4 bases from V and 3 bases from J; junction bases left unmatched: 5. The CDR3: CASSLGQGALYNEQFF. CDR3 sequence (DNA): TGTGCCAGCAGCCTGGGACAGGGGGCTCTCTACAATGAGCAGTTCTTC.

This chain connects TRBV11-2 to TRBJ2-1; 9 nucleotides agree with TRBD2. The V gene end was trimmed by 5 bases and the J gene end by 6 bases; junction bases not matched to a gene: 8. This CDR3 region has 15 residues. Germline loops: CDR1 SGHAT, CDR2 FQNNGV. The CDR3 DNA reads as TGTGCCAGCAGCGGTAGCGGGAGTCTCCGCAATGAGCAGTTCTTC. This gives the protein CASSGSGSLRNEQFF.

This clone occurred once. The chain is built from TRBV27 and TRBJ1-4, with 8 bases aligning to TRBD1. Germline V gene data show CDR1 as MNHEY and CDR2 as SMNVEV (reference sequence). This CDR3 has 18 amino acids. V was clipped by 1 base and J by 4 bases; unmatched bases: 11. This CDR3 is CASSLWGQVRGDNEKLFF. The CDR3 nucleotides read TGTGCCAGCAGTTTATGGGGACAGGTCCGCGGGGATAATGAAAAACTGTTTTTT. The whole variable domain, remainder taken from reference TRBV27 and TRBJ1-4, is EAQVTQNPRYLITVTGKKLTVTCSQNMNHEYMSWYRQDPGLGLRQIYYSMNVEVTDKGDVPEGYKVSRKEKRNFPLILESPSPNQTSLYFCASSLWGQVRGDNEKLFFGSGTQLSVL.

The J gene is TRBJ1-1, the V gene TRBV6-6; 8 bases match TRBD1. J gave up 11 bases and V 0 bases, and 2 bases lay outside the gene matches. The germline CDR1 and CDR2 sequences are MNHNY and SVGAGI (reference sequence). This CDR3 is built from 12 residues. CDR3 nucleotides: TGTGCCAGCAGTTACTCGCAGGGGGCGGCTTTCTTT. Translating gives CASSYSQGAAFF.